This T cell receptor beta chain is drawn from a study of chemoradiotherapy in HPV16-positive cancers. Study results and caveats: For HPV16-positive patients, expanding HPV-responsive T cells associated with longer recurrence-free survival. Candidate HPV-specific clones and E7-related TCR motifs grew in tumor during treatment.

TCRdb keeps only in-frame clones here, not all; method: immunoSEQ multiplex PCR. The repertoire includes about 6,100 clones, roughly 73% of them detected once, and under 30% sits in the top ten. The V gene end was trimmed by 3 bases and the J gene end by 3 bases; junction bases not matched to a gene: 4. This CDR3 spans 15 amino acids. CDR1 and CDR2 from the germline V gene are MDHEN and SYDVKM. Over chemoradiotherapy, repertoires were sampled more than once. Points on this clone: Its target is not known.

This receptor was taken from a human donor with HPV-associated anogenital cancer. The sample in question was tumor tissue, obtained from a patient who underwent chemoradiotherapy. The rearrangement joins TRBV28 to TRBJ1-1, with 10 bases lining up with TRBD1. Here the CDR3 DNA reads TGTGCCAGCAGTTTCGGGGACAGGGGTCACACTGAAGCTTTCTTT. Amino acid sequence: CASSFGDRGHTEAFF.